This T cell receptor (beta chain) comes out of a study of blood T cell repertoires in COVID-19. Study-level background: There were acute and convalescent COVID-19 samples, and they came from the United States, Italy and Spain. T cells, B-cell-depleted T cells, or PBMCs supplied cDNA or gDNA.

In the original processing: Reference gene primers were amplified, and this amplification served to estimate nucleated cell counts. Generated by immunoSEQ multiplex PCR, the TCRdb table keeps only in-frame clones and is missing some. V, J and clone size derive from that table, while D and trimming were established from the DNA sequence. This repertoire shows about 270,000 clones, approximately 77% found once; its top ten account for less than 4%. The V and J ends lost 10 bases and 4 bases respectively, with 11 bases between them. Germline CDR1 reads ENHRY; CDR2 reads SYGVKD. CDR3 length: 12 residues.

Sequencing was done on a sample of peripheral blood. The V gene is TRBV10-3, the J gene TRBJ2-1, with TRBD1 as a possible D gene (6 bases). The TCR originated in a woman aged 18-35 years with acute or convalescent COVID-19. The CDR3 DNA reads as TGTGCCACGGCGGACAGATACAATGAGCAGTTCTTC. Translated, it gives CATADRYNEQFF.